Presented here are 9 T cell receptor beta chains from one specimen sequenced in a study of neurological immune-mediated disorders. The time point was: longitudinal time-point 1 (baseline). TCRdb processed the 5' RACE reads anew with MiXCR; each CDR3 protein has one entry. The sample shows some 71,000 distinct CDR3 sequences, about 9.4% of them seen only once. Sequenced material: PBMCs. These receptors originate from a man under 40 in good health.

This clonotype was seen many times. The genes are TRBV5-1 and TRBJ2-1; 13 bases are a match to TRBD2. The germline CDR1 and CDR2 sequences are SGHRS and YFSETQ. The CDR3 loop spans 16 amino acids. The ends lost 4 bases at V and 0 bases at J; junction bases unmatched: 1. CDR3 residues: CASSRTSGSSYNEQFF. In nucleotides, the CDR3 is TGCGCCAGCAGCCGGACTAGCGGGAGCTCCTACAATGAGCAGTTCTTC.

This clonotype was seen ten or more times. The chain has TRBV5-1 and TRBJ2-6; D may correspond to TRBD1 or TRBD2 (6 bases each). This CDR3 spans 17 amino acids. With 0 bases removed from V and 0 bases from J, the gap between germline ends came to 10 bases. Germline CDR1 reads SGHRS; CDR2 reads YFSETQ. The CDR3 nucleotides are TGCGCCAGCAGCTTGGAGGGGGGAAGCTCTGGGGCCAACGTCCTGACTTTC. Translated: CASSLEGGSSGANVLTF.

This clonotype has ten or more counts. This chain links TRBV10-2 with TRBJ2-6; D remains unclear. The V gene's germline CDR1 is WSHSY and CDR2 SAAADI. V was trimmed by 6 bases and J by 4 bases, leaving 19 bases between them. The CDR3 is 17 residues long. The CDR3, as DNA: TGCGCCAGCAGGGCGACGTTCCTTGAACCCGGGGCCAACGTCCTGACTTTC. Protein sequence: CASRATFLEPGANVLTF.

V is TRBV20-1 and J is TRBJ1-1; perhaps TRBD1 as D (5 bases). The V gene lost 1 base and the J gene lost 3 bases, with 12 bases spanning the gap. The CDR3 is 14 amino acids. Germline V gives CDR1 DFQATT, CDR2 SNEGSKA (reference sequence). The CDR3 sequence is CSARGAPGDTEAFF. The CDR3 DNA reads as TGCAGTGCTAGAGGGGCCCCGGGGGACACTGAAGCTTTCTTT.

The V gene is TRBV19, the J gene TRBJ2-2; TRBD1 matches at 11 bases. This CDR3 contains 16 residues. Germline values: CDR1 LNHDA, CDR2 SQIVND (reference sequence). The V gene end was trimmed by 5 bases and the J gene end by 3 bases; junction bases not matched to a gene: 5. CDR3 sequence (DNA): TGTGCCAGTAGTCCATGGACAGGGGGCGACACCGGGGAGCTGTTTTTT. It translates to CASSPWTGGDTGELFF.

Many counts were recorded for this clonotype. The V gene is TRBV7-2, the J gene TRBJ2-1; D gene unclear. This CDR3 is 14 amino acids long. Per the germline V gene, CDR1 is SGHTA and CDR2 is FQGNSA. Trimming stripped 2 bases from V and 7 bases from J, with 12 bases between. The CDR3 nucleotides read TGTGCCAGCAGCTTAAAAGGATGGGGAAATGAGCAGTTCTTC. This gives the protein CASSLKGWGNEQFF.

This clonotype was detected ten times or more. This chain links TRBV10-1 with TRBJ2-3; D unclear. V lost 0 bases and J lost 4, with 8 bases in between. The CDR3 has 14 amino acids. CDR1 is WNHNN and CDR2 is SYGVQD in the germline V gene (reference sequence). This CDR3 reads CASSESSGPDTQYF. DNA for the CDR3: TGCGCCAGCAGTGAGTCTAGTGGCCCAGATACGCAGTATTTT.

This clonotype was detected many times. J is TRBJ1-1 and V is TRBV24-1, with 8 bases matching TRBD1. CDR1 and CDR2 (germline): KGHDR, SFDVKD. V lost 9 bases and J lost 5; bases outside the gene matches: 7. The CDR3 extends over 13 amino acids. As DNA, the CDR3 is TGTGCCACCGAGGGAACAGGGGGAACTGAAGCTTTCTTT. This gives the protein CATEGTGGTEAFF.

This chain links TRBV6-4 with TRBJ1-2; a possible D gene is TRBD1 (6 bases). The length of the CDR3 is 15 residues. Germline V CDR1 and CDR2: MRHNA, SNTAGT. V lost 6 bases, J lost 2 bases, and 16 bases lay in between. For the CDR3, the DNA is TGTGCCAGCAGCCCCGGGAAAGGGGGAAACTATGGCTACACCTTC. Translated, it gives CASSPGKGGNYGYTF.